Listed below are T cell receptor beta chains from one sample, sequenced in a study of T cells after posttransplantation cyclophosphamide. TCRdb's table, derived via immunoSEQ multiplex PCR, lists solely in-frame clones and lacks some. The sample has tens of thousands of clones; around 93% are singletons. The sequenced sample was PBMCs. These receptors were collected from a woman between 25 and 40 years old in good health and a related stem cell transplant donor. Each CDR3 is given with its conserved first and last residue. A D gene is named only where the DNA matches it firmly.

D gene	J gene	V gene	CDR3 protein	CDR3 DNA
TRBD1	TRBJ1-2	TRBV7-8	CASSLAGTVVNYGYTF	TGTGCCAGCAGCTTAGCGGGGACAGTGGTTAACTATGGCTACACCTTC
TRBD2	TRBJ2-5	TRBV9	CASSGSTSGAGETQYF	TGTGCCAGCAGCGGATCGACTAGCGGGGCGGGTGAGACCCAGTACTTC
.	TRBJ2-7	TRBV11-2	CASSLRGQDSYEQYF	TGTGCCAGCAGCTTAAGGGGCCAGGACTCCTACGAGCAGTACTTC
TRBD1	TRBJ1-2	TRBV6-6	CASSYGAGGHYGYTF	TGTGCCAGCAGTTATGGGGCAGGGGGCCACTATGGCTACACCTTC
TRBD1	TRBJ1-5	TRBV2	CASTQTGLGAQHF	TGTGCCAGCACCCAGACAGGGCTCGGGGCCCAGCATTTT
.	TRBJ1-4	TRBV28	CASSLQGSLAEKLFF	TGTGCCAGCAGTTTACAGGGTTCATTAGCTGAAAAACTGTTTTTT
.	TRBJ1-5	TRBV19	CASSIYGTPNQPQHF	TGTGCCAGTAGTATATATGGGACCCCCAATCAGCCCCAGCATTTT
TRBD1	TRBJ1-1	TRBV6-1	CASSERDRGKAFF	TGTGCCAGCAGTGAAAGGGACAGGGGTAAGGCTTTCTTT
TRBD2	TRBJ2-3	TRBV7-6	CASSLGSGGTQYF	TGTGCCAGCAGCTTAGGTAGCGGGGGTACGCAGTATTTT
.	TRBJ1-4	TRBV5-1	CASSLAGTGEKLFF	TGCGCCAGCAGCTTGGCGGGAACGGGGGAAAAACTGTTTTTT
.	TRBJ1-1	TRBV4-2	CASSQDSRRKNTEAFF	TGTGCCAGCAGCCAAGATAGTCGGCGGAAGAACACTGAAGCTTTCTTT
.	TRBJ1-1	TRBV5-1	CASSLTGYEAFF	TGCGCCAGCAGCCTAACAGGGTACGAAGCTTTCTTT